The 10 T cell receptor beta chains reported below all come from one sample, sequenced in a study of cytomegalovirus exposure and HLA in healthy donors. In the PCR, 60 Vbeta and 13 Jbeta primers were used. Produced via immunoSEQ multiplex PCR; TCRdb's table is partial and in-frame only. The table has more than 250,000 clones, 85% to 90% seen once. The sample consisted of PBMCs. The receptors were sampled from a woman younger than 35 in good health and CMV-seronegative.

The gene calls are TRBV19 and TRBJ1-5; D may be TRBD1 (5 bases). Germline assignment: CDR1 LNHDA and CDR2 SQIVND (reference sequence). This CDR3 has 16 residues. Trimming took 2 bases from V and 5 from J, leaving 16 bases between them. DNA of the CDR3: TGTGCCAGTAGTATAAGACAAGGAGGGGCTCATCAGCCCCAGCATTTT. As protein: CASSIRQGGAHQPQHF.

V gene TRBV10-2 combines with J gene TRBJ1-1, with D unresolved. The germline V and J ends were trimmed by 0 bases and 0 bases, with 17 bases remaining between them. The CDR3 contains 18 residues. Germline-derived CDR1 and CDR2 are WSHSY and SAAADI. CDR3 DNA sequence: TGCGCCAGCAGTGAGTCGACGCTCTTCGCGGTCGTGAACACTGAAGCTTTCTTT. Translating it yields CASSESTLFAVVNTEAFF.

CDR3 protein: CATSRRQGAGQPQHF. The CDR3 bases are TGTGCCACCAGCCGAAGACAGGGGGCAGGGCAGCCCCAGCATTTT. The chain employs TRBV15 and TRBJ1-5, with 10 bases fitting TRBD1. The ends lost 5 bases at V and 7 bases at J; junction bases unmatched: 8. Germline V gene data show CDR1 as LNHNV and CDR2 as YYDKDF (reference sequence). This CDR3 is 15 amino acids long. Supplemented by reference TRBV15 and TRBJ1-5, the full variable domain reads DAMVIQNPRYQVTQFGKPVTLSCSQTLNHNVMYWYQQKSSQAPKLLFHYYDKDFNNEADTPDNFQSRRPNTSFCFLDIRSPGLGDTAMYLCATSRRQGAGQPQHFGDGTRLSIL.

The DNA of the CDR3 is TGTGCCAGTAGTATATCGGACTGGACAGGGCCCAATTCACCCCTCCACTTT. It codes for CASSISDWTGPNSPLHF. This chain joins TRBV19 and TRBJ1-6, with 8 nucleotides matching TRBD1. The germline CDR1 and CDR2 sequences are LNHDA and SQIVND (reference sequence). The CDR3 is 17 amino acids. The junction had 10 bases not matched to a gene; V was cut back by 2 bases and J by 7 bases.

The chain employs TRBV27 and TRBJ2-3, with 8 positions matching TRBD2. The CDR3 runs to 17 residues. J was trimmed by 2 bases and V by 3 bases; bases with no gene match: 10. Germline V gene data show CDR1 as MNHEY and CDR2 as SMNVEV (reference sequence). The CDR3 nucleotides are TGTGCCAGCAGTTTCCGCGGGAGGACTACAAACACAGATACGCAGTATTTT. Protein sequence: CASSFRGRTTNTDTQYF.

The V call is TRBV5-6, the J call TRBJ1-2; 9 nucleotides line up with TRBD1. Germline-derived CDR1 and CDR2 are SGHDT and YYEEEE. This CDR3 has 16 residues. After removal of 3 bases from V and 0 bases from J, the junction contained 6 bases not matched to a gene. The CDR3 region is CASSWDRAKANYGYTF. The CDR3 bases are TGTGCCAGCAGCTGGGACAGGGCTAAAGCTAACTATGGCTACACCTTC.

This chain joins TRBV10-3 and TRBJ1-3; D is unresolved. The germline CDR1 and CDR2 sequences are ENHRY and SYGVKD. The CDR3 has 14 amino acids. Trimming took 0 bases from V and 8 from J, leaving 11 bases between them. CDR3 sequence: CAISESSTPDTIYF. DNA for the CDR3: TGTGCCATCAGTGAGTCGTCGACTCCGGACACCATATATTTT.

The V call is TRBV30, the J call TRBJ1-5; no reliable D call. Between the trimmed V and J ends, which lost 2 bases and 4 bases, there was a span of 15 bases. CDR1 and CDR2 (germline): GTSNPN, SVGIG (reference sequence). The CDR3 totals 15 residues. The CDR3: CAWSRGMGRNQPQHF. DNA for the CDR3: TGTGCCTGGAGTAGAGGGATGGGTAGGAATCAGCCCCAGCATTTT.

The J gene is TRBJ2-1, the V gene TRBV2, with D possibly matching TRBD2 (6 bases). Germline values: CDR1 SNHLY, CDR2 FYNNEI. Trimming stripped 11 bases from V and 6 bases from J, with 17 bases between. This CDR3 is built from 13 residues. The CDR3 reads CAGTEEGPNEQFF. DNA of the CDR3: TGTGCCGGAACAGAGGAGGGCCCCAATGAGCAGTTCTTC.

The sample holds one count of this clone. This chain connects TRBV7-8 to TRBJ2-5, with D uncertain. Per the germline V gene, CDR1 is SGHVS and CDR2 is FQNEAQ. The V end was cut by 1 base, the J end by 7 bases, with 19 bases between. The CDR3 has 16 amino acids. The CDR3 nucleotides read TGTGCCAGCAGCTTAGGGCAACTACTCCTTTCTGGGACCCAGTACTTC. Translation gives CASSLGQLLLSGTQYF.